What follows is one T cell receptor (beta chain) and its context. Its antigen is undetermined. TCRdb re-called the 5' RACE reads through MiXCR, storing one row per CDR3 protein. The repertoire consists of 500,000 or so distinct CDR3 sequences, with approximately 15% occurring once and the leading ten covering 0.5% to 0.65%. This record comes from a study of identical twins. The CDR3 length is 15 residues. Trimming removed 2 bases at V and 4 bases at J, with 16 bases between. CDR1 SGHRS and CDR2 YFSETQ come from the germline V gene. Broader study findings: Within cord blood, abundant beta clonotypes carried fewer insertions, but memory repertoires showed no such trend.

Separately, the same data were catalogued under a study of yellow fever vaccine responses in identical twins.

Sequenced sample: CD4+ T cells sorted from blood. The source of this sequence is a woman aged 18-29 years in good health. The chain uses TRBV5-1 and TRBJ2-7, with D perhaps given as TRBD1 or TRBD2 (5 bases each). The CDR3 region is CASSFAPGPSYEQYF. The CDR3 DNA reads as TGCGCCAGCAGCTTTGCACCGGGACCTTCATACGAGCAGTACTTC.